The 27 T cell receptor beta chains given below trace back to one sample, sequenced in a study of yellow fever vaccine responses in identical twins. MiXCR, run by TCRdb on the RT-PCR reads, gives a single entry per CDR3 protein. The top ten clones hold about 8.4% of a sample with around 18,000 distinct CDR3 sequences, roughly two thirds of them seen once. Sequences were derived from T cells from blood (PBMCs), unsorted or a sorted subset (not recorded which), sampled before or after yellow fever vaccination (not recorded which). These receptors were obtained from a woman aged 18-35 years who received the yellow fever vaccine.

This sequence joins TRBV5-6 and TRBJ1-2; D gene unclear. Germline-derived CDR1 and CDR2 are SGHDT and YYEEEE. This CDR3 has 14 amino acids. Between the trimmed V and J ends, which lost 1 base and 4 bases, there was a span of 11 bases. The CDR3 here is CASSLYPGFYGYTF. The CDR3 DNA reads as TGTGCCAGCAGCTTGTACCCAGGCTTCTATGGCTACACCTTC.

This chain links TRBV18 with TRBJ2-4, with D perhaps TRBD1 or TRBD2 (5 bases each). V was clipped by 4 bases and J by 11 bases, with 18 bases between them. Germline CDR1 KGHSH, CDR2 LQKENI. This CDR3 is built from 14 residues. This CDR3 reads CASSLNSGAGVQYF. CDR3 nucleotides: TGTGCCAGCTCACTTAACTCCGGGGCTGGAGTTCAGTACTTC. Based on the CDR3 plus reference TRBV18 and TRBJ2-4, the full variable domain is NAGVMQNPRHLVRRRGQEARLRCSPMKGHSHVYWYRQLPEEGLKFMVYLQKENIIDESGMPKERFSAEFPKEGPSILRIQQVVRGDSAAYFCASSLNSGAGVQYFGAGTRLSVL.

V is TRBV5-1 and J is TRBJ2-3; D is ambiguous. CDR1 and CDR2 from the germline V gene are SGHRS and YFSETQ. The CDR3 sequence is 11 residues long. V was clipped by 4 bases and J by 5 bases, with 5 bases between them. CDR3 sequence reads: CASSQKDTQYF. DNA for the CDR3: TGCGCCAGCAGCCAGAAAGATACGCAGTATTTT.

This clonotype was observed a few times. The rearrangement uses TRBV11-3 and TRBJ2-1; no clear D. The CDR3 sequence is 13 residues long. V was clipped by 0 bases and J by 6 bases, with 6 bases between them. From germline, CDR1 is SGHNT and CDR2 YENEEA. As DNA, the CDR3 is TGTGCCAGCAGCTTAGACTACTTCAATGAGCAGTTCTTC. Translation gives CASSLDYFNEQFF. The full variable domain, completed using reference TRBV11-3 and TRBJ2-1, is EAGVVQSPRYKIIEKKQPVAFWCNPISGHNTLYWYLQNLGQGPELLIRYENEEAVDDSQLPKDRFSAERLKGVDSTLKIQPAELGDSAVYLCASSLDYFNEQFFGPGTRLTVL.

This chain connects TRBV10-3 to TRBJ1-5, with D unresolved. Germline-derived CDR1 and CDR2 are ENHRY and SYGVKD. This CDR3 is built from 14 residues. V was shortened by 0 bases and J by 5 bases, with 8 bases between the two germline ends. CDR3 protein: CAISESGPDQPQHF. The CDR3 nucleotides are TGTGCCATCAGTGAGTCAGGGCCGGATCAGCCCCAGCATTTT.

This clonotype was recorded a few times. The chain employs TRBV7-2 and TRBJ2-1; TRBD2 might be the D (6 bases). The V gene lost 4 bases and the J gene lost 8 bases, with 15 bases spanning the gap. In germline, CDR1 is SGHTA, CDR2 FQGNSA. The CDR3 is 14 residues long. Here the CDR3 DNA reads TGTGCCAGCAGCTCGGGGGAGAGGTGGCATGAGCAGTTCTTC. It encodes CASSSGERWHEQFF. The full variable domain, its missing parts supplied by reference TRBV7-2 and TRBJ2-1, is GAGVSQSPSNKVTEKGKDVELRCDPISGHTALYWYRQSLGQGLEFLIYFQGNSAPDKSGLPSDRFSAERTGGSVSTLTIQRTQQEDSAVYLCASSSGERWHEQFFGPGTRLTVL.

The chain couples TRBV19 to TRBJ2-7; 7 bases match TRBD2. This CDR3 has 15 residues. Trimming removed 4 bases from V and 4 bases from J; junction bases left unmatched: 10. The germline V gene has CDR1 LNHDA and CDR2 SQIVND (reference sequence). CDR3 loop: CASSTLTSASYEQYF. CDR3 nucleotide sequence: TGTGCCAGTAGTACCCTAACTAGCGCTTCATACGAGCAGTACTTC. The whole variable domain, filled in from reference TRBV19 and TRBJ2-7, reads DGGITQSPKYLFRKEGQNVTLSCEQNLNHDAMYWYRQDPGQGLRLIYYSQIVNDFQKGDIAEGYSVSREKKESFPLTVTSAQKNPTAFYLCASSTLTSASYEQYFGPGTRLTVT.

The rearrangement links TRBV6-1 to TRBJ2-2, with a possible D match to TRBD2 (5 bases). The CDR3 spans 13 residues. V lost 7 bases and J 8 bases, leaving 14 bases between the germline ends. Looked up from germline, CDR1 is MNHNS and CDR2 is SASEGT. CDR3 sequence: CASTRAALGELFF. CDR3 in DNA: TGTGCCAGCACGAGGGCTGCTTTGGGGGAGCTGTTTTTT.

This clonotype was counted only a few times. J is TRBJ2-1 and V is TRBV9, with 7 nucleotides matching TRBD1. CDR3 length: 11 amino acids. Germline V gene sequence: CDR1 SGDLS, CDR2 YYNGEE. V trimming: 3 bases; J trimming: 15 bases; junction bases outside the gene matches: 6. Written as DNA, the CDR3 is TGTGCCAGCAGCGAACCGGGACAGCTGTTCTTC. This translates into CASSEPGQLFF.

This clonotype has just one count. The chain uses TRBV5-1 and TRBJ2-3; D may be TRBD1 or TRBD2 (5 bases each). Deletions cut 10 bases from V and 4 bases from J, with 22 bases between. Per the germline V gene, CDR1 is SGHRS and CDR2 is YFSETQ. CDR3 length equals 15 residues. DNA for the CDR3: TGCGCCTCCAGACTGGGACCCCGAGAGGCAGATACGCAGTATTTT. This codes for CASRLGPREADTQYF.

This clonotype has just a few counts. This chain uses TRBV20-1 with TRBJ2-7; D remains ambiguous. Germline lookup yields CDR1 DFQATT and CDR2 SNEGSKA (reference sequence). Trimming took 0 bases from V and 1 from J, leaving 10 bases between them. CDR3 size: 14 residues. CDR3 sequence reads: CSARDPAQSYEQYF. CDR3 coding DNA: TGCAGTGCTAGAGATCCAGCTCAATCCTACGAGCAGTACTTC.

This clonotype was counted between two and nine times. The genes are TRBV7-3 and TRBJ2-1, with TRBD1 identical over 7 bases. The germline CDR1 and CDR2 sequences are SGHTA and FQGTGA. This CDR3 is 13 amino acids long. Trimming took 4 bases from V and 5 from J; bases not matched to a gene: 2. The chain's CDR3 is CASSSTGDNEQFF. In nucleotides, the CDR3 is TGTGCCAGCAGCTCCACAGGGGACAATGAGCAGTTCTTC.

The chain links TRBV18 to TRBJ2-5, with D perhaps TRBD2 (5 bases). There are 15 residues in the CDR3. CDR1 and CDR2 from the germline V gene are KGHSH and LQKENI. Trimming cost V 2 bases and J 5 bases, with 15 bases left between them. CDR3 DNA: TGTGCCAGCTCACCAATGGTTACAGCGGAGGAGACCCAGTACTTC. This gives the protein CASSPMVTAEETQYF.

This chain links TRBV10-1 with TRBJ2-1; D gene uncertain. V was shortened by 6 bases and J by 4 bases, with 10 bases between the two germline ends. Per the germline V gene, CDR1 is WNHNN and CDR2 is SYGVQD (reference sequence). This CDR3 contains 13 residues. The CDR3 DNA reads TGCGCCAGCAGCGAGAGGATTTACAATGAGCAGTTCTTC. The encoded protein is CASSERIYNEQFF.

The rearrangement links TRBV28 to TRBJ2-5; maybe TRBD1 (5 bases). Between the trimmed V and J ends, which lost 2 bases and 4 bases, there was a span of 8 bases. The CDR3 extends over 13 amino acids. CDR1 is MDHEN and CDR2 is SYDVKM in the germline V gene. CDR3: CASSLGRVETQYF. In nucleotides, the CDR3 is TGTGCCAGCAGTTTAGGCAGGGTAGAGACCCAGTACTTC. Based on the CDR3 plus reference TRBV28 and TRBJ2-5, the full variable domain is DVKVTQSSRYLVKRTGEKVFLECVQDMDHENMFWYRQDPGLGLRLIYFSYDVKMKEKGDIPEGYSVSREKKERFSLILESASTNQTSMYLCASSLGRVETQYFGPGTRLLVL.

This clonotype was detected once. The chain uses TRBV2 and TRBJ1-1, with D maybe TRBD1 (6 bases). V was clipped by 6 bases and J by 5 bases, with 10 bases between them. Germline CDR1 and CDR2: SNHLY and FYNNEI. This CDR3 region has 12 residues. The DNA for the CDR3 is TGTGCCAGCAGGTCACAGGGTACTGAAGCTTTCTTT. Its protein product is CASRSQGTEAFF.

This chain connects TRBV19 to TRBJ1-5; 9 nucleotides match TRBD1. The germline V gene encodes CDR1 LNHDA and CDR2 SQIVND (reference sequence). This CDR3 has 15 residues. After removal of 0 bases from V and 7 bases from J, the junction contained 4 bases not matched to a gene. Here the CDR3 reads CASSIEGQGIQPQHF. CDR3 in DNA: TGTGCCAGTAGTATAGAAGGACAGGGGATACAGCCCCAGCATTTT.

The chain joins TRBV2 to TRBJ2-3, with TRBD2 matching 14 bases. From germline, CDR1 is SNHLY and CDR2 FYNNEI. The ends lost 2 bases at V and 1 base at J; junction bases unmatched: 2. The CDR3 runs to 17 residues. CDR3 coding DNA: TGTGCCAGCAGTGAAACGGGACTAGCGGGAGGCACAGATACGCAGTATTTT. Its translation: CASSETGLAGGTDTQYF.

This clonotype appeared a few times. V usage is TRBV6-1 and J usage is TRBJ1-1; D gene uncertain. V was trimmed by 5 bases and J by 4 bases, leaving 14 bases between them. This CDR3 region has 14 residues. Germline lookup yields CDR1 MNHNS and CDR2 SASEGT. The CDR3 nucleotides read TGTGCCAGCAGTCGCACGGCCTCACTCACTGAAGCTTTCTTT. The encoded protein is CASSRTASLTEAFF.

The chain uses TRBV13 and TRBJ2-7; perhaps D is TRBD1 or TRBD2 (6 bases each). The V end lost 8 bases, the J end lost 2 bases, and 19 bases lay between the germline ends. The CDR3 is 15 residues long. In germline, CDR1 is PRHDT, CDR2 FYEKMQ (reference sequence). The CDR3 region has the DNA TGTGCCAGCTGCCTCCTAGAGGGGGGACCCTACGAGCAGTACTTC. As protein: CASCLLEGGPYEQYF.

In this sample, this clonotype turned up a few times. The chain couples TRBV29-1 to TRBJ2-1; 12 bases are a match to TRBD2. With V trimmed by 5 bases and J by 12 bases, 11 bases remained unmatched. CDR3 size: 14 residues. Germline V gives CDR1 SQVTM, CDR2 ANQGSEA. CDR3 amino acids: CSVWAASGRALQFF. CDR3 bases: TGCAGCGTTTGGGCGGCTAGCGGGAGGGCTCTGCAGTTCTTC.

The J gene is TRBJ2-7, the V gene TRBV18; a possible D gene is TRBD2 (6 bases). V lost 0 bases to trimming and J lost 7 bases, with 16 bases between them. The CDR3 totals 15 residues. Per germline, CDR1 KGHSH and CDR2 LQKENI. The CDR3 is CASSPPYGSSREQYF. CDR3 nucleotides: TGTGCCAGCTCACCACCTTACGGGAGCTCGAGGGAGCAGTACTTC.

CDR3 nucleotides: TGTGCCAGTAGTGAGGGGTTTGGAACTGAAGCTTTCTTT. Translation: CASSEGFGTEAFF. V usage is TRBV19 and J usage is TRBJ1-1, with D perhaps matching TRBD1 (5 bases). Germline V lookup: CDR1 LNHDA, CDR2 SQIVND (reference sequence). The CDR3 has 13 amino acids. Trimming took off 5 bases at V and 5 bases at J, with 12 bases between the two ends.

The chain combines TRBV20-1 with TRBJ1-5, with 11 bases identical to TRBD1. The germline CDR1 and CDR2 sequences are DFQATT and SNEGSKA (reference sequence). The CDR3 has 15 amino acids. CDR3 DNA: TGCAGCGGAACCGGGACAGGGGGTTCAGATCAGCCCCAGCATTTT. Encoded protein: CSGTGTGGSDQPQHF.

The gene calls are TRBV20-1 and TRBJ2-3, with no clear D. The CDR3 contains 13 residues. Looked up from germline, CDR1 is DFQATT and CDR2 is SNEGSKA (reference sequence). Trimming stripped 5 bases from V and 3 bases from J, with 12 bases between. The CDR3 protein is CSAADGRTDTQYF. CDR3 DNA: TGCAGTGCTGCTGATGGAAGGACAGATACGCAGTATTTT.

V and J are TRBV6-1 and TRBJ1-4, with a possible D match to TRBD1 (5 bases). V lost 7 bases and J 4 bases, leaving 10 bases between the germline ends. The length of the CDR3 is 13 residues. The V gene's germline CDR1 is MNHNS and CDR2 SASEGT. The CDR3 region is CASTRDFNEKLFF. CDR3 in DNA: TGTGCCAGCACCCGGGACTTTAATGAAAAACTGTTTTTT.

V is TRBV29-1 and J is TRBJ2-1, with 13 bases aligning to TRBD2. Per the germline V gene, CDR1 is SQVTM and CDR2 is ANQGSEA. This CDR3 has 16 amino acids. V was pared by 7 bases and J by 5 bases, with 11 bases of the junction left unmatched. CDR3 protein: CSGSDGLAGAHNEQFF. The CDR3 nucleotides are TGCAGCGGATCAGATGGACTAGCGGGAGCCCACAATGAGCAGTTCTTC.